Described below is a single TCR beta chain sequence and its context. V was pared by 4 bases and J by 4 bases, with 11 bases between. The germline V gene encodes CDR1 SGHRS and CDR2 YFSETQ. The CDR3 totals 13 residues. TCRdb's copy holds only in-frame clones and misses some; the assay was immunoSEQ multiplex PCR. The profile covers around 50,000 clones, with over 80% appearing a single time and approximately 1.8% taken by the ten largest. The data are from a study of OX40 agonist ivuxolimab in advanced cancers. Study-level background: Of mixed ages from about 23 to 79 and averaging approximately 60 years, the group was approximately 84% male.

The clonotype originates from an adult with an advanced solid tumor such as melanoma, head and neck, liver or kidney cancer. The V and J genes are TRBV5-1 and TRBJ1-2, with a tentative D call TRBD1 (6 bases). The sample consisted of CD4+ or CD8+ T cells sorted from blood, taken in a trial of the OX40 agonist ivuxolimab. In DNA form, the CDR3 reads TGCGCCAGCAGCGAGCCAGGGGTCTATGGCTACACCTTC. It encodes CASSEPGVYGYTF.